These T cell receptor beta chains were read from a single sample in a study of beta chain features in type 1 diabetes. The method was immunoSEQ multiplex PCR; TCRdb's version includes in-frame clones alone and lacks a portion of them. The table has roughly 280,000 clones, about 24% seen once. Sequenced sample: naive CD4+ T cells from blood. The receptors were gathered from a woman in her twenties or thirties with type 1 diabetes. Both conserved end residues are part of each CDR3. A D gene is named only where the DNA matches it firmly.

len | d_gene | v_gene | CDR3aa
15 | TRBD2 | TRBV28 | CASSRLAGGGETQYF
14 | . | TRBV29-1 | CSVEQGKAYNEQFF
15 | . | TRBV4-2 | CASSPRTGLDYEQYF
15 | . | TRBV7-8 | CASSLISGGVSEAFF
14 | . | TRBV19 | CASSIADGTPVRFF
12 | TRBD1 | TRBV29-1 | CSVAGQGNKLFF
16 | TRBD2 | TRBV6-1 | CASSEEVGTSGRYAFF
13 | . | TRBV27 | CASSFLPGDTQYF
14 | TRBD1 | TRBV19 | CASISGQGNYGYTF
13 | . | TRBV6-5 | CASSAREAETQYF
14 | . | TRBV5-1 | CASSLGRSGETQYF
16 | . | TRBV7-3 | CASSPGVGEAKNIQYF
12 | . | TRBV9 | CASRSGGDEQFF
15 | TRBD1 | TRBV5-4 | CASSLAGQGRETQYF
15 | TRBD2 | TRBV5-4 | CASSFLAVRGETQYF
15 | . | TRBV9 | CASSVGQGLDQPQHF
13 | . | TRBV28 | CASSFGGEETQYF
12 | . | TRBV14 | CASSQSGNTQYF
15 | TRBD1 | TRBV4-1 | CASSRVTGGTTEAFF
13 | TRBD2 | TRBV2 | CASTAGLAGEQYF
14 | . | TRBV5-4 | CASSLDRRNTEAFF
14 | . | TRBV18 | CASSPAQVDQPQHF
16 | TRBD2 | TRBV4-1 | CASSQVSSGGHNEQFF
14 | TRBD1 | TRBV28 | CASKTGQRDNEQFF
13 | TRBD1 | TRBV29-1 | CSVQEQGDQPQHF
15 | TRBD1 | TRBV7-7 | CASSLEQGEAYEQYF
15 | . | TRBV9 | CASSVGAGGTYEQYF
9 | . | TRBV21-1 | CASSKTGLF
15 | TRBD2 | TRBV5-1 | CASSLSGRGTDTQYF
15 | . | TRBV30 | CAWSVGADAYNEQFF
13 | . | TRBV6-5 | CAVLRGWGTEAFF
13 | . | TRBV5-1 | CASSGQGSNEAFF
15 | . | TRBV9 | CASSVGRASYNEQFF
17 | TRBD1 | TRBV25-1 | CASSELTGEATNEKLFF
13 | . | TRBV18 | CASSPPSKETQYF
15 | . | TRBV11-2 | CASSPFGPNTGELFF
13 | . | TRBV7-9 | CASSSQGGTEAFF
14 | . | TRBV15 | CATRSRTLNTEAFF
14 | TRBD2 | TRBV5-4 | CASSLGVTSDEQYF
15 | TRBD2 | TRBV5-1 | CASSSGLAGEVTQYF
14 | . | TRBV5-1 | CASSPTANTGELFF
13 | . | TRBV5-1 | CASSLQGSYEQYF
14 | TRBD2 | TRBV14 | CASSGLAGMETQYF
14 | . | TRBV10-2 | CASKIDTSVETQYF
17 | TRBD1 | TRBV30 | CAWRPQGVLTGANVLTF
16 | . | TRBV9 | CASSVDGRRSYNEQFF
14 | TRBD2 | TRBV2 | CASSVGLAVDEQFF
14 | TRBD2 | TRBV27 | CASSSPGLQETQYF
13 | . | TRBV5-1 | CASSARESDEQYF
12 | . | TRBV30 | CAWQGYWRGYTF
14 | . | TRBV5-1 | CASSSDSGLYEQYF
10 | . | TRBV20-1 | CSATDNEQFF
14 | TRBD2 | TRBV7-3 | CASSSSGTYNEQFF
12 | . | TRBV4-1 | CASSQVGSPAFF
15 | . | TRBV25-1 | CASSAYAGAGTEAFF